This is a list of T cell receptor beta chains from one sample in a study of blood T cell repertoires in COVID-19. Clones were sequenced by immunoSEQ multiplex PCR, and TCRdb holds only the in-frame ones, with some missing. The repertoire has approximately 300,000 clones, more than 70% of them found once; the top ten carry approximately 5.3%. What was sequenced was PBMCs or T cells enriched from blood (not recorded which). Every receptor here comes from a woman aged 30 to 39 who had recovered from COVID-19. Each CDR3 is given with its conserved first and last residue.

TRBV3-1/TRBV3-2	TRBJ1-6	CASSPLIDNSPLHF
TRBV10-1	TRBJ2-7	CASSSAGGRSQYF
TRBV10-3	TRBJ1-2	CAINPGDYGYTF
TRBV7-6	TRBJ2-7	CASSSRTGYEQYF
TRBV10-3	TRBJ1-1	CAIRPTGGWNTEAFF
TRBV18	TRBJ1-1	CASSQGQGAAFF
TRBV7-9	TRBJ1-6	CASSLVGSHSPLHF
TRBV19	TRBJ2-1	CASSIPSGVGPQYEQFF
TRBV12-3/TRBV12-4	TRBJ1-1	CASSTQGTEAFF
TRBV7-2	TRBJ1-6	CASSLDPGSPLHF
TRBV5-1	TRBJ2-3	CASSTGQGSDTQYF
TRBV27	TRBJ2-1	CASSPGLALYNEQFF
TRBV19	TRBJ1-5	CASSARDRGSNQPQHF
TRBV2	TRBJ1-2	CASSADRGNNYGYTF
TRBV5-4	TRBJ2-4	CASSLGALGIGAKNIQYF
TRBV5-1	TRBJ2-1	CASSPSGVYNEQFF
TRBV21-1	TRBJ2-7	CATRWREYF
TRBV6-1	TRBJ2-7	CASSEYWSNSYEQYF
TRBV4-1	TRBJ2-2	CASSRSTGGANTGELFF
TRBV18	TRBJ1-1	CASSPPGRGSTEAFF
TRBV18	TRBJ2-7	CASSPRGSYEQYF
TRBV7-2	TRBJ2-3	CASSLLVSRTDTQYF
TRBV7-2	TRBJ1-5	CASSFVIDQPQHF
TRBV10-3	TRBJ1-2	CAINVGRASGYTF
TRBV7-2	TRBJ1-1	CASSPQGMNTEAFF
TRBV7-2	TRBJ2-2	CASSFSAGRITGELFF
TRBV6-5	TRBJ1-1	CASITDRLNTEAFF
TRBV5-4	TRBJ1-1	CASSTYTTGNTEAFF
TRBV4-2	TRBJ1-1	CASSQDGRGTEAFF
TRBV30	TRBJ1-4	CASDRGGRKLFF
TRBV4-1	TRBJ1-1	CASSHALRTVDTEAFF
TRBV6-2/TRBV6-3	TRBJ2-3	CASSYGRGEADTQYF